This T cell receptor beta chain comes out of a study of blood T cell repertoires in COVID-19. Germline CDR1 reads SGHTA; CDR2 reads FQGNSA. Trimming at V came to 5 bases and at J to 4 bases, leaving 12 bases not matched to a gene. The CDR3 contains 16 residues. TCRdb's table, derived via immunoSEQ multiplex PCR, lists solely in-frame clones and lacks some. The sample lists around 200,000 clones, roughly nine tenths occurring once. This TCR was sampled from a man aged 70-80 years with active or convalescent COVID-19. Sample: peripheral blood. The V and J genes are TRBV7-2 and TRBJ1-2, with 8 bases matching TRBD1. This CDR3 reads CASSAGTGSRIYGYTF. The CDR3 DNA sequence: TGTGCCAGCAGCGCCGGGACAGGAAGCCGCATCTATGGCTACACCTTC.